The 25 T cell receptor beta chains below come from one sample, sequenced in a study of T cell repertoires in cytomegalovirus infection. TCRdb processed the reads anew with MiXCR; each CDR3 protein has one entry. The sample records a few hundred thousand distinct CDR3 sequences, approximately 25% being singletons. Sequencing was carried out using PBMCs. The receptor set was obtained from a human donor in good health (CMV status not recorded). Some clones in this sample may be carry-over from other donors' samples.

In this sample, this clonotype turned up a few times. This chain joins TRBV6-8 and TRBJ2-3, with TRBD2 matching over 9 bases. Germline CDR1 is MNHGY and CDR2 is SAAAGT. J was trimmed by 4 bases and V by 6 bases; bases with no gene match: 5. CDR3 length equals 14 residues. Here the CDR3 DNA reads TGTGCCAGCAGATCCAGCGGGAGGCCAGATACGCAGTATTTT. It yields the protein CASRSSGRPDTQYF.

CDR3 region: CASSLGVMNGYTF. In DNA, the CDR3 is TGTGCCAGCAGCTTGGGGGTTATGAATGGCTACACCTTC. V usage is TRBV5-6 and J usage is TRBJ1-2; unclear D gene. V shed 0 bases and J shed 6 bases, with 9 bases lying between them. The germline V gene has CDR1 SGHDT and CDR2 YYEEEE. The CDR3 covers 13 residues.

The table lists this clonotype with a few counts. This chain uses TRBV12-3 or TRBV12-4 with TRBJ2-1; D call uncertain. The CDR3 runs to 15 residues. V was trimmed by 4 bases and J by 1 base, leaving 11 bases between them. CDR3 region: CASSSEVRSYNEQFF. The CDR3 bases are TGTGCCAGCAGTTCTGAGGTTAGGTCCTACAATGAGCAGTTCTTC.

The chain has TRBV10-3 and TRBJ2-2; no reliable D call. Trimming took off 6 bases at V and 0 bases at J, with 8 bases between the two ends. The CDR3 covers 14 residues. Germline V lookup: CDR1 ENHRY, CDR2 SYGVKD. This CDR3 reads CAIRPISNTGELFF. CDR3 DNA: TGTGCCATCAGACCAATATCGAACACCGGGGAGCTGTTTTTT.

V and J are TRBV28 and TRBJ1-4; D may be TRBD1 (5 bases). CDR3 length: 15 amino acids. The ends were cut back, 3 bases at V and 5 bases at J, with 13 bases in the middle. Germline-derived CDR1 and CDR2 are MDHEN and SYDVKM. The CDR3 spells CASSFPQGGNEKLFF. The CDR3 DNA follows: TGTGCCAGCAGTTTCCCCCAGGGTGGGAATGAAAAACTGTTTTTT.

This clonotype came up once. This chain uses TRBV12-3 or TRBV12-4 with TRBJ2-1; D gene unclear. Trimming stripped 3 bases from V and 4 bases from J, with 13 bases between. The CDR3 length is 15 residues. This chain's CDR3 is CASSLWDLSYNEQFF. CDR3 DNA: TGTGCCAGCAGTTTGTGGGATCTCTCTTACAATGAGCAGTTCTTC.

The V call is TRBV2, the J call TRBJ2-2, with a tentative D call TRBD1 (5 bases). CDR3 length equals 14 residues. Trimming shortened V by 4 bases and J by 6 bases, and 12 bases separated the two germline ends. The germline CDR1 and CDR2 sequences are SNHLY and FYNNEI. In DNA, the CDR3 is TGTGCCAGCAGTGTGCGTGGGGCGGCCGGGGAGCTGTTTTTT. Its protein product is CASSVRGAAGELFF.

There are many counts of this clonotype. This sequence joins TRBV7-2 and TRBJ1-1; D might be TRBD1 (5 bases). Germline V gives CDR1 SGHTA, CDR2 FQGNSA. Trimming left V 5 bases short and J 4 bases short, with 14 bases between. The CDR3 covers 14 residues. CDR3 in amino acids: CASSPGRGFTEAFF. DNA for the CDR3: TGTGCCAGCAGCCCCGGAAGGGGTTTCACTGAAGCTTTCTTT.

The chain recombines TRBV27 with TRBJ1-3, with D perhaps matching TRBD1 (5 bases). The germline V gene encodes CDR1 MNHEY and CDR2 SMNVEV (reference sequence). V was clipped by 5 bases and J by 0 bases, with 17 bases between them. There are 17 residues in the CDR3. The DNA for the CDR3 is TGTGCCAGCAGTACCGTGAAAGGGACCCACTCTGGAAACACCATATATTTT. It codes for CASSTVKGTHSGNTIYF.

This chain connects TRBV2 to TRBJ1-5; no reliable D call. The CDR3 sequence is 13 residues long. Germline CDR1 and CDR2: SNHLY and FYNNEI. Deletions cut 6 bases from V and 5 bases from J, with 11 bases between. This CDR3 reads CASRWQEDQPQHF. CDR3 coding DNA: TGTGCCAGCAGATGGCAGGAGGATCAGCCCCAGCATTTT.

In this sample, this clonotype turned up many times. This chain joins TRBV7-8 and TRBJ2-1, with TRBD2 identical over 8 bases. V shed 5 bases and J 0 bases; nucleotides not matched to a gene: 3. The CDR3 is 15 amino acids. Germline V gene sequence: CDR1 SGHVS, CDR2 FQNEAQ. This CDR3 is CASSLREGSYNEQFF. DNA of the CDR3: TGTGCCAGCAGCCTACGGGAGGGCTCCTACAATGAGCAGTTCTTC.

The CDR3, as DNA: TGTGCCACCCTAAACCCGGGACACAACACTGAAGCTTTCTTT. Translated, it gives CATLNPGHNTEAFF. The chain couples TRBV6-6 to TRBJ1-1, with D perhaps matching TRBD1 (6 bases). Looked up from germline, CDR1 is MNHNY and CDR2 is SVGAGI (reference sequence). With 10 bases removed from V and 2 bases from J, the gap between germline ends came to 17 bases. This CDR3 is built from 14 residues.

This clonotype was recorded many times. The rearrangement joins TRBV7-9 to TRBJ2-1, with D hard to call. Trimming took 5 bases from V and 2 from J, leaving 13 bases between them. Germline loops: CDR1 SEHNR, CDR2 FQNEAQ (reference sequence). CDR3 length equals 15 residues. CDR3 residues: CASSLQVPTYNEQFF. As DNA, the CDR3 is TGTGCCAGCAGCCTCCAGGTCCCTACCTACAATGAGCAGTTCTTC.

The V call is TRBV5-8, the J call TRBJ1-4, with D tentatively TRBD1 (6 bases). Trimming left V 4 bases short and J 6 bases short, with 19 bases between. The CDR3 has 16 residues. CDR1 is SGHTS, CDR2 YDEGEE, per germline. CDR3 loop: CASSLSQGRKYEKLFF. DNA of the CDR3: TGTGCCAGCAGCCTTTCGCAGGGGCGAAAGTATGAAAAACTGTTTTTT.

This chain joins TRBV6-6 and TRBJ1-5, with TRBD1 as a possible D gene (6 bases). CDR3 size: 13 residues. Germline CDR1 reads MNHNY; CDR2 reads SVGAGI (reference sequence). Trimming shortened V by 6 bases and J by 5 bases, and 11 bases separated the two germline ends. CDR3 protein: CASRTWGHQPQHF. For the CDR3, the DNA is TGTGCCAGCAGGACCTGGGGGCATCAGCCCCAGCATTTT.

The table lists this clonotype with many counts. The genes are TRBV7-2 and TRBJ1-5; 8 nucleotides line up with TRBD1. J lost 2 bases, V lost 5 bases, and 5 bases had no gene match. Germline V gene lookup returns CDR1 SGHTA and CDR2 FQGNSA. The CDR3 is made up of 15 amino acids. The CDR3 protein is CASSVGQVGNQPQHF. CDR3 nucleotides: TGTGCCAGCAGCGTGGGACAGGTGGGCAATCAGCCCCAGCATTTT.

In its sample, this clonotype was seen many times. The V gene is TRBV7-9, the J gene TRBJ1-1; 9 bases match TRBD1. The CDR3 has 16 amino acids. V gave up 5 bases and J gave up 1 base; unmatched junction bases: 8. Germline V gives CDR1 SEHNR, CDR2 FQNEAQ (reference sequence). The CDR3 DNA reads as TGTGCCAGCAGCCCCCCGGGACAGGGAGGGAACACTGAAGCTTTCTTT. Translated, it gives CASSPPGQGGNTEAFF.

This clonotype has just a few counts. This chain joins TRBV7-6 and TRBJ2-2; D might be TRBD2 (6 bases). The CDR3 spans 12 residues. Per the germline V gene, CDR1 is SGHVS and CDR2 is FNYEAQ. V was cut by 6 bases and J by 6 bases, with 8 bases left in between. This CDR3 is CASRGDSGELFF. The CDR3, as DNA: TGTGCCAGCAGGGGGGACTCCGGGGAGCTGTTTTTT.

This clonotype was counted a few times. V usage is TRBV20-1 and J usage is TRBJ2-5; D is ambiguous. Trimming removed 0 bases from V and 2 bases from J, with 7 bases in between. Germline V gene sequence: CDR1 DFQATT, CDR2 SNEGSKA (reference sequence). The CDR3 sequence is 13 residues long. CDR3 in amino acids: CSARDWVQETQYF. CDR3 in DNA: TGCAGTGCTAGAGACTGGGTACAAGAGACCCAGTACTTC.

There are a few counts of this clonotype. The CDR3 loop is CASMHSGSNTGELFF. For the CDR3, the DNA is TGTGCCAGTATGCATAGCGGATCGAACACCGGGGAGCTGTTTTTT. This chain joins TRBV19 and TRBJ2-2; perhaps TRBD2 as D (6 bases). This CDR3 spans 15 amino acids. With 7 bases removed from V and 0 bases from J, the gap between germline ends came to 12 bases. From germline, CDR1 is LNHDA and CDR2 SQIVND (reference sequence).

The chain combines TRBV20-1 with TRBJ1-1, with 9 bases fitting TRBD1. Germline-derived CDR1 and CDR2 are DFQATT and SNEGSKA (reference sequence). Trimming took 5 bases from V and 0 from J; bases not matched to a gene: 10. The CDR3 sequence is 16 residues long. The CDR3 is CSAGAGQGFMNTEAFF. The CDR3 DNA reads TGCAGTGCTGGGGCCGGACAGGGGTTCATGAACACTGAAGCTTTCTTT.

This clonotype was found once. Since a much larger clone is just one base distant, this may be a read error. The CDR3 sequence: CASSLDGAPSYEQYF. DNA of the CDR3: TGTGCCAGCAGCTTAGACGGGGCACCTTCCTACGAGCAGTACTTC. The rearrangement joins TRBV7-2 to TRBJ2-7; D could derive from TRBD1 or TRBD2 (5 bases each). Germline V gene sequence: CDR1 SGHTA, CDR2 FQGNSA. This CDR3 comprises 15 residues. V lost 1 base and J 1 base, leaving 11 bases between the germline ends. The whole variable domain, remainder taken from reference TRBV7-2 and TRBJ2-7, is GAGVSQSPSNKVTEKGKDVELRCDPISGHTALYWYRQSLGQGLEFLIYFQGNSAPDKSGLPSDRFSAERTGGSVSTLTIQRTQQEDSAVYLCASSLDGAPSYEQYFGPGTRLTVT.

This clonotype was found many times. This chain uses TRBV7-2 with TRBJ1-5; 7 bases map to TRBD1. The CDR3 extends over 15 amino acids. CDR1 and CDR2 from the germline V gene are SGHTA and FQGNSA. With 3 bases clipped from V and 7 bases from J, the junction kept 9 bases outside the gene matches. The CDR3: CASSLKGAGGQPQHF. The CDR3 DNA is TGTGCCAGCAGCTTGAAGGGGGCGGGCGGACAGCCCCAGCATTTT. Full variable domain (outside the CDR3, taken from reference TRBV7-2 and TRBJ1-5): GAGVSQSPSNKVTEKGKDVELRCDPISGHTALYWYRQSLGQGLEFLIYFQGNSAPDKSGLPSDRFSAERTGGSVSTLTIQRTQQEDSAVYLCASSLKGAGGQPQHFGDGTRLSIL.

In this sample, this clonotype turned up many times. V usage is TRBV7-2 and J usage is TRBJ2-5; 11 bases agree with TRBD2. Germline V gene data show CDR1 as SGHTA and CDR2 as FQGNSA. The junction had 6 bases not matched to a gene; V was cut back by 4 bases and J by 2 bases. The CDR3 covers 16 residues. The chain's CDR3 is CASSYRTSGPQETQYF. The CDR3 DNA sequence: TGTGCCAGCAGCTACAGGACTAGCGGGCCTCAAGAGACCCAGTACTTC.

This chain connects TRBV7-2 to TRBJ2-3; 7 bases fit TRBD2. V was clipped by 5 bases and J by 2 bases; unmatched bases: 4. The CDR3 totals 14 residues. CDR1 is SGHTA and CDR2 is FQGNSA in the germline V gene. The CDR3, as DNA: TGTGCCAGCAGCACGCAGCGGGACACAGATACGCAGTATTTT. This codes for CASSTQRDTDTQYF. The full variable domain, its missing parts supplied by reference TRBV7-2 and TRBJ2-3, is GAGVSQSPSNKVTEKGKDVELRCDPISGHTALYWYRQSLGQGLEFLIYFQGNSAPDKSGLPSDRFSAERTGGSVSTLTIQRTQQEDSAVYLCASSTQRDTDTQYFGPGTRLTVL.